Each of the 11 T cell receptor beta chains below was sequenced from the same sample in a study of response to subunit inactivated influenza vaccine. TCRdb redid the calling of the RT-PCR reads with MiXCR, one entry per CDR3 protein. This repertoire shows roughly 520,000 distinct CDR3 sequences, about 25% found once; its top ten account for 1.5% to 2%. Sequencing was performed on CD4+ T cells sorted from PBMCs, taken 5 days after vaccination. The receptors come from a man in his fifties who received an inactivated influenza vaccine.

V usage is TRBV6-5 and J usage is TRBJ1-5, with a weak D call TRBD1 (5 bases). Per the germline V gene, CDR1 is MNHEY and CDR2 is SVGAGI. V dropped 6 bases and J dropped 7 bases, with 10 bases sitting between them. There are 12 residues in the CDR3. The CDR3 is CASSRTGQPQHF. The CDR3 DNA reads TGTGCCAGCAGCAGAACAGGACAGCCCCAGCATTTT.

In its sample, this clonotype was seen a few times. This chain joins TRBV7-2 and TRBJ2-1; TRBD2 matches 13 bases. In germline, CDR1 is SGHTA, CDR2 FQGNSA. The CDR3 spans 15 residues. V lost 4 bases and J lost 8; bases outside the gene matches: 5. CDR3 sequence: CASSSWTSGSDEQFF. CDR3 bases: TGTGCCAGCAGCTCATGGACTAGCGGGAGCGATGAGCAGTTCTTC.

V usage is TRBV20-1 and J usage is TRBJ2-1; D gene unclear. This CDR3 region has 13 residues. The V end lost 3 bases, the J end lost 5 bases, and 11 bases lay between the germline ends. Germline CDR1 is DFQATT and CDR2 is SNEGSKA (reference sequence). CDR3 region: CSASSRGNNEQFF. CDR3 nucleotide sequence: TGCAGTGCTAGCTCCCGAGGTAACAATGAGCAGTTCTTC.

This clonotype came up a few times. The genes are TRBV20-1 and TRBJ1-5; D is unclear. The CDR3 is 13 residues long. CDR1 is DFQATT and CDR2 is SNEGSKA in the germline V gene (reference sequence). The germline V and J ends were trimmed by 0 bases and 5 bases, with 8 bases remaining between them. CDR3 in DNA: TGCAGTGCTAGAGATGCAGCGGATCAGCCCCAGCATTTT. This translates into CSARDAADQPQHF.

The chain combines TRBV19 with TRBJ1-6, with TRBD1 matching 7 bases. The ends lost 2 bases at V and 6 bases at J; junction bases unmatched: 4. The CDR3 consists of 15 residues. The germline V gene encodes CDR1 LNHDA and CDR2 SQIVND (reference sequence). The CDR3 protein is CASSISAGGNSPLHF. In DNA form, the CDR3 reads TGTGCCAGTAGTATATCGGCAGGGGGTAATTCACCCCTCCACTTT. The full variable domain, rest sourced from reference TRBV19 and TRBJ1-6, is DGGITQSPKYLFRKEGQNVTLSCEQNLNHDAMYWYRQDPGQGLRLIYYSQIVNDFQKGDIAEGYSVSREKKESFPLTVTSAQKNPTAFYLCASSISAGGNSPLHFGNGTRLTVT.

This chain uses TRBV3-1 with TRBJ1-2; 10 nucleotides agree with TRBD1. Germline V CDR1 and CDR2: LGHDT, YNNKEL (reference sequence). CDR3 length: 15 amino acids. Trimming took 5 bases from V and 8 from J; bases not matched to a gene: 11. The CDR3 sequence is CASSIGDRGLGGYTF. CDR3 DNA sequence: TGTGCCAGCAGCATTGGGGACAGGGGCCTCGGGGGCTACACCTTC.

This clonotype was counted between two and nine times. This chain uses TRBV11-2 with TRBJ2-5, with 7 bases that match TRBD2. V shed 1 base and J 5 bases; nucleotides not matched to a gene: 4. Germline V CDR1 and CDR2: SGHAT, FQNNGV. The CDR3 has 14 amino acids. The CDR3 sequence is CASSLGREGETQYF. In nucleotides, the CDR3 is TGTGCCAGCAGCTTAGGCAGGGAGGGGGAGACCCAGTACTTC. The full variable domain, completed using reference TRBV11-2 and TRBJ2-5, is EAGVAQSPRYKIIEKRQSVAFWCNPISGHATLYWYQQILGQGPKLLIQFQNNGVVDDSQLPKDRFSAERLKGVDSTLKIQPAKLEDSAVYLCASSLGREGETQYFGPGTRLLVL.

The rearrangement joins TRBV3-1 to TRBJ2-1, with 8 bases that match TRBD1. The V segment lost 4 bases and the J segment 3 bases; nucleotides outside the gene matches: 5. Germline lookup yields CDR1 LGHDT and CDR2 YNNKEL (reference sequence). The CDR3 is 15 amino acids. The CDR3 DNA is TGTGCCAGCAGCCTACAGGGGGGCTACTACAATGAGCAGTTCTTC. Its translation: CASSLQGGYYNEQFF.

This clonotype is a singleton in its sample. The chain combines TRBV12-3 or TRBV12-4 with TRBJ2-7, with 8 bases lining up with TRBD1. With V trimmed by 5 bases and J by 4 bases, 10 bases remained unmatched. The CDR3 is made up of 15 amino acids. CDR3 sequence (DNA): TGTGCCAGCAGTCGACAGGGGACGGGAGTGTACGAGCAGTACTTC. Encoded protein: CASSRQGTGVYEQYF.

The chain links TRBV19 to TRBJ2-1; D is undetermined. Germline lookup yields CDR1 LNHDA and CDR2 SQIVND (reference sequence). This CDR3 is built from 13 residues. V gave up 3 bases and J gave up 3 bases, with 6 bases separating them. In DNA, the CDR3 is TGTGCCAGTAGTATCGGATTCTACAATGAGCAGTTCTTC. This encodes CASSIGFYNEQFF. The entire variable domain, with the rest obtained from reference TRBV19 and TRBJ2-1, is as follows: DGGITQSPKYLFRKEGQNVTLSCEQNLNHDAMYWYRQDPGQGLRLIYYSQIVNDFQKGDIAEGYSVSREKKESFPLTVTSAQKNPTAFYLCASSIGFYNEQFFGPGTRLTVL.

This clonotype has more than one count but fewer than ten. The chain employs TRBV20-1 and TRBJ2-7; D gene ambiguous. Trimming shortened V by 5 bases and J by 5 bases, and 16 bases separated the two germline ends. Germline CDR1 reads DFQATT; CDR2 reads SNEGSKA (reference sequence). The CDR3 has 13 amino acids. Written as DNA, the CDR3 is TGCAGTGCTCTGGACCCAGCCAGCCACGAGCAGTACTTC. The encoded protein is CSALDPASHEQYF.